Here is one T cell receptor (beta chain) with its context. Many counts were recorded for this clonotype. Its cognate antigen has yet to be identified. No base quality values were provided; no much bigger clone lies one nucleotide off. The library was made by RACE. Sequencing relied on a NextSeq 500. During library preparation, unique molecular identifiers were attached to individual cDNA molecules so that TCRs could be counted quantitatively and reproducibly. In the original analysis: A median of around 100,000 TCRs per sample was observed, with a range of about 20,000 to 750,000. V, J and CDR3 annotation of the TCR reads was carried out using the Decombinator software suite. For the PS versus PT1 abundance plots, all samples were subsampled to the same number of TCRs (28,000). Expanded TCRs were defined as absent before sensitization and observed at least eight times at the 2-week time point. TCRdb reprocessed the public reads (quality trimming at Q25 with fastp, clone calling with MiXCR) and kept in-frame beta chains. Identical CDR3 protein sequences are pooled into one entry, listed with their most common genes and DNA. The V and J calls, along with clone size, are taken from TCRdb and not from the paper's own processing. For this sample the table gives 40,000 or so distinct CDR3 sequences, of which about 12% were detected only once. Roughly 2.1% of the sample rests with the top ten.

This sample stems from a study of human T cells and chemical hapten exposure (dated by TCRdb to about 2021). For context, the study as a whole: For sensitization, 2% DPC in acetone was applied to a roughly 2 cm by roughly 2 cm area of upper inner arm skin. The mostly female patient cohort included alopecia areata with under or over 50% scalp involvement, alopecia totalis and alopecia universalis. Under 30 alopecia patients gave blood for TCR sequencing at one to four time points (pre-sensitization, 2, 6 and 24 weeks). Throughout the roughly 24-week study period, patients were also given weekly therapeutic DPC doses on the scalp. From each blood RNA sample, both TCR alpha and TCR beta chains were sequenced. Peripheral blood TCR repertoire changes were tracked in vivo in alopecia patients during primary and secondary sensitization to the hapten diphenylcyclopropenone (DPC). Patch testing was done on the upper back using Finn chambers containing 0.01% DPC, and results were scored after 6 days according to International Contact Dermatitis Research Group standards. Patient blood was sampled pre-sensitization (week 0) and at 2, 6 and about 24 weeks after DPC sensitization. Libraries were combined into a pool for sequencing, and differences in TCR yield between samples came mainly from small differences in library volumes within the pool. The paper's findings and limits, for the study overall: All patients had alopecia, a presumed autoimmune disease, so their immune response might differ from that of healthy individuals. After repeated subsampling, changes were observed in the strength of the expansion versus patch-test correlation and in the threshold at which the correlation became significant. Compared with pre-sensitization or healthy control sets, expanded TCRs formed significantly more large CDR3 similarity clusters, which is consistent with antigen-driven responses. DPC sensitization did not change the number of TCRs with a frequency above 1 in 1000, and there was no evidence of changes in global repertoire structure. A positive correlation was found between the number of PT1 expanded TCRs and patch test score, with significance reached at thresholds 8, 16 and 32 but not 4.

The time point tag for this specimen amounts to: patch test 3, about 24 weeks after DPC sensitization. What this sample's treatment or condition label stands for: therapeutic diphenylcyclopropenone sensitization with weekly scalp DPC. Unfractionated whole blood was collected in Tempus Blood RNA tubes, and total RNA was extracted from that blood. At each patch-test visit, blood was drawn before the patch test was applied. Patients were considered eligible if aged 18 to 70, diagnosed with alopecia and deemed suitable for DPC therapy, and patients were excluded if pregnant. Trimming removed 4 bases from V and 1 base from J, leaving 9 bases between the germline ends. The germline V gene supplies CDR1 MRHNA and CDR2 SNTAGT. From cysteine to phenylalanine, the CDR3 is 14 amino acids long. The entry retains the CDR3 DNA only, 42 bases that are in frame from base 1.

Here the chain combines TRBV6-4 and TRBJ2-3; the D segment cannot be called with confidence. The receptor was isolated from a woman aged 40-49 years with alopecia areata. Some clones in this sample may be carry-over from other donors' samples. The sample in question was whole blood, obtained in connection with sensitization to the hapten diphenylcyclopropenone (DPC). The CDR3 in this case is CASSVIYGTDTQYF. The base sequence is TGTGCCAGCAGTGTTATTTACGGCACAGATACGCAGTATTTT.